This T cell receptor (beta chain) is from a study of control samples from healthy donors and cancer patients. The V segment lost 3 bases and the J segment 2 bases; nucleotides outside the gene matches: 5. The germline CDR1 and CDR2 sequences are KGHSH and LQKENI. The CDR3 extends over 16 amino acids. TCRdb keeps only in-frame clones here, not all; method: immunoSEQ multiplex PCR. The sample shows some 150,000 clones, roughly 94% of them seen only once. The gene calls are TRBV18 and TRBJ1-5; 9 bases match TRBD1. This clonotype was obtained from a middle-aged man in good health. Sequencing was done on a sample of blood. CDR3 residues: CASSPRQGDGNQPQHF. The CDR3 DNA follows: TGTGCCAGCTCACCCCGACAGGGGGATGGCAATCAGCCCCAGCATTTT. Supplemented by reference TRBV18 and TRBJ1-5, the full variable domain reads NAGVMQNPRHLVRRRGQEARLRCSPMKGHSHVYWYRQLPEEGLKFMVYLQKENIIDESGMPKERFSAEFPKEGPSILRIQQVVRGDSAAYFCASSPRQGDGNQPQHFGDGTRLSIL.